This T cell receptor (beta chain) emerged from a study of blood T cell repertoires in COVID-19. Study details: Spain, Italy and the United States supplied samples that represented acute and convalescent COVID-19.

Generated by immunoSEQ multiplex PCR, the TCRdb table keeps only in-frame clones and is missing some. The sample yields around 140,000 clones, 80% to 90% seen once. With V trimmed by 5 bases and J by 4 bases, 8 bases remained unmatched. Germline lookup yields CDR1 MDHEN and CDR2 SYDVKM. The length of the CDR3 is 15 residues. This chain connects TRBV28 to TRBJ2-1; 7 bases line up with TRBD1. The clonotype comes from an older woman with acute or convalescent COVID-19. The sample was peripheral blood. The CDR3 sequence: CASSNPGQTYNEQFF. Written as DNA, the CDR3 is TGTGCCAGCAGTAACCCGGGACAGACGTACAATGAGCAGTTCTTC.